This passage covers 20 T cell receptor beta chains from one sample sequenced in a study of blood T cell repertoires in COVID-19. Data came from immunoSEQ multiplex PCR; TCRdb stores just in-frame clones and leaves some out. The sample holds about 130,000 clones, approximately 86% seen once. Sequenced input: peripheral blood. The receptor source for this set is a woman in her forties or fifties who had recovered from COVID-19.

The chain uses TRBV28 and TRBJ2-7; 9 positions agree with TRBD1. This CDR3 has 15 amino acids. Germline CDR1 and CDR2: MDHEN and SYDVKM. The V segment lost 6 bases and the J segment 4 bases; nucleotides outside the gene matches: 10. CDR3 sequence: CASSTNRDRVYEQYF. The CDR3 DNA sequence: TGTGCCAGCAGCACGAACCGGGACAGGGTATACGAGCAGTACTTC. The full variable domain, completed using reference TRBV28 and TRBJ2-7, is DVKVTQSSRYLVKRTGEKVFLECVQDMDHENMFWYRQDPGLGLRLIYFSYDVKMKEKGDIPEGYSVSREKKERFSLILESASTNQTSMYLCASSTNRDRVYEQYFGPGTRLTVT.

The chain is built from TRBV6-6 and TRBJ1-2; D possibly corresponds to TRBD1 (6 bases). V was clipped by 2 bases and J by 7 bases, with 8 bases between them. CDR3 size: 12 residues. Germline V gives CDR1 MNHNY, CDR2 SVGAGI (reference sequence). The DNA of the CDR3 is TGTGCCAGCAGTTACACAGGGATTGGCTACACCTTC. Its translation: CASSYTGIGYTF.

The chain links TRBV4-1 to TRBJ2-6; D gene uncertain. V was pared by 3 bases and J by 4 bases, with 10 bases between. The CDR3 is made up of 15 amino acids. CDR1 and CDR2 (germline): MGHRA, YSYEKL. This CDR3 reads CASSQHGLGANVLTF. The CDR3 nucleotides read TGCGCCAGCAGCCAGCACGGTCTAGGGGCCAACGTCCTGACTTTC.

This chain connects TRBV6-2 or TRBV6-3 to TRBJ1-2; no reliable D call. The germline CDR1 and CDR2 sequences are MNHEY and SVGEGT. This CDR3 is 12 amino acids long. V dropped 4 bases and J dropped 8 bases, with 11 bases sitting between them. This chain's CDR3 is CASSFEGYGYTF. CDR3 DNA sequence: TGTGCCAGCAGTTTCGAGGGATACGGCTACACCTTC.

V usage is TRBV7-3 and J usage is TRBJ1-2; 9 positions match TRBD1. Germline V CDR1 and CDR2: SGHTA, FQGTGA. V dropped 5 bases and J dropped 4; count of bases not matched to a gene: 2. This CDR3 has 13 amino acids. CDR3 in amino acids: CASSQGQGYGYTF. The CDR3 DNA reads TGTGCCAGCAGCCAGGGACAGGGCTATGGCTACACCTTC.

The CDR3 region is CASGSEQGPTDTQYF. CDR3 DNA sequence: TGTGCCAGCGGGTCGGAGCAGGGGCCCACAGATACGCAGTATTTT. The chain employs TRBV2 and TRBJ2-3; D possibly corresponds to TRBD1 (6 bases). The germline V and J ends were trimmed by 8 bases and 2 bases, with 17 bases remaining between them. CDR3 length: 15 residues. Germline V gives CDR1 SNHLY, CDR2 FYNNEI.

J is TRBJ1-6 and V is TRBV6-2 or TRBV6-3; 8 bases map to TRBD1. With V trimmed by 5 bases and J by 8 bases, 8 bases remained unmatched. Germline V gives CDR1 MNHEY, CDR2 SVGEGT. This CDR3 is built from 15 residues. As DNA, the CDR3 is TGTGCCAGCAGTGTACAGGGGGTCCCGTATTCACCCCTCCACTTT. Amino acid sequence: CASSVQGVPYSPLHF.

This clone was observed a handful of times. The chain employs TRBV25-1 and TRBJ2-7, with 8 nucleotides matching TRBD2. J lost 7 bases, V lost 1 base, and 9 bases had no gene match. The CDR3 is 15 residues long. Germline V gene data show CDR1 as MGHDK and CDR2 as SYGVNS. CDR3 in amino acids: CASSELSRGAGEQYF. CDR3 nucleotide sequence: TGTGCCAGCAGTGAATTATCGCGGGGGGCGGGTGAGCAGTACTTC.

V gene TRBV5-4 combines with J gene TRBJ1-2, with 10 bases identical to TRBD1. Unmatched junction bases numbered 8, after V lost 3 bases and J lost 3 bases. CDR1 and CDR2 (germline): SGHNT, YYREEE (reference sequence). The CDR3 covers 16 residues. The CDR3 region is CASSSGTGDVHYGYTF. The CDR3 coding sequence is TGTGCCAGCAGCTCGGGGACAGGGGATGTACACTATGGCTACACCTTC.

The chain joins TRBV6-2 or TRBV6-3 to TRBJ2-1; D unclear. V lost 5 bases to trimming and J lost 8 bases, with 22 bases between them. Per germline, CDR1 MNHEY and CDR2 SVGEGT. The CDR3 has 16 residues. DNA for the CDR3: TGTGCCAGCAGTAGTCACTCGCTGCTCAGTGCGGATGAGCAGTTCTTC. It translates to CASSSHSLLSADEQFF.

This clone showed up just once. The chain employs TRBV18 and TRBJ2-1, with D possibly TRBD2 on 6 matching bases. V shed 4 bases and J shed 5 bases, with 15 bases lying between them. This CDR3 is built from 15 residues. Germline V lookup: CDR1 KGHSH, CDR2 LQKENI. CDR3 DNA sequence: TGTGCCAGCTCACTCTCAGCGGGCCTAGACAATGAGCAGTTCTTC. Its protein is CASSLSAGLDNEQFF.

The chain couples TRBV15 to TRBJ2-1; a possible D gene is TRBD2 (6 bases). This CDR3 comprises 13 residues. The V gene's germline CDR1 is LNHNV and CDR2 YYDKDF (reference sequence). V lost 5 bases to trimming and J lost 9 bases, with 14 bases between them. CDR3 sequence reads: CATSDTSYGEQFF. In nucleotides, the CDR3 is TGTGCCACCAGCGATACTAGCTACGGTGAGCAGTTCTTC.

CDR3 sequence (DNA): TGTGCCAGCAGACCACAGGTCCTCACTGAAAGCTCCTATAATTCACCCCTCCACTTT. Encoded protein: CASRPQVLTESSYNSPLHF. The J gene is TRBJ1-6, the V gene TRBV4-2, with D possibly being TRBD1 (5 bases). The CDR3 is made up of 19 amino acids. Germline lookup yields CDR1 LGHNA and CDR2 YNFKEQ. Trimming left V 6 bases short and J 0 bases short, with 21 bases between.

The chain recombines TRBV29-1 with TRBJ1-1, with D tentatively TRBD1 (5 bases). The CDR3 contains 14 residues. The germline V and J ends were trimmed by 4 bases and 4 bases, with 16 bases remaining between them. Germline loops: CDR1 SQVTM, CDR2 ANQGSEA. DNA for the CDR3: TGCAGCGTTGTCCTTACCCCGGGGGGCACTGAAGCTTTCTTT. Translated, it gives CSVVLTPGGTEAFF.

The CDR3 loop reads CASTPGTSGAVRINEQFF. DNA for the CDR3: TGTGCCAGCACCCCTGGGACTAGCGGGGCAGTCAGAATCAATGAGCAGTTCTTC. The chain couples TRBV7-8 to TRBJ2-1; 13 bases fit TRBD2. CDR1 SGHVS and CDR2 FQNEAQ come from the germline V gene. The CDR3 is made up of 18 amino acids. V was pared by 7 bases and J by 6 bases, with 15 bases of the junction left unmatched.

The chain links TRBV7-2 to TRBJ2-5, with TRBD2 matching over 11 bases. Per germline, CDR1 SGHTA and CDR2 FQGNSA. This CDR3 contains 16 residues. Trimming removed 5 bases from V and 4 bases from J; junction bases left unmatched: 9. The CDR3 nucleotides are TGTGCCAGCAGCCCCCCGGGTAGCGGGAGGGGAGAGACCCAGTACTTC. It yields the protein CASSPPGSGRGETQYF.

This clone was picked up a small number of times. The V call is TRBV7-9, the J call TRBJ2-7; no reliable D call. Trimming took 0 bases from V and 4 from J, leaving 13 bases between them. The CDR3 is 15 residues long. The germline V gene has CDR1 SEHNR and CDR2 FQNEAQ (reference sequence). CDR3 loop: CASSLAPSIQYEQYF. The CDR3, as DNA: TGTGCCAGCAGCTTAGCGCCGAGTATCCAATACGAGCAGTACTTC.

V gene TRBV7-2 combines with J gene TRBJ1-1, with a weak D call TRBD1 (6 bases). The germline gives CDR1 SGHTA, CDR2 FQGNSA. The length of the CDR3 is 17 residues. V lost 8 bases and J 1 base, leaving 23 bases between the germline ends. In DNA, the CDR3 is TGTGCCAGCTTGGGGACATACATCTGGGGGGGGAACACTGAAGCTTTCTTT. Its translation: CASLGTYIWGGNTEAFF.

This clone was recorded only once. The J gene is TRBJ2-7, the V gene TRBV7-2; D is perhaps TRBD2 (6 bases). Trimming pared 2 bases from V and 0 bases from J, leaving 17 bases between. Germline CDR1 reads SGHTA; CDR2 reads FQGNSA. The CDR3 is made up of 17 amino acids. In nucleotides, the CDR3 is TGTGCCAGCAGCTTAAGGCCGTCGGGAGCGAGCTCCTACGAGCAGTACTTC. This translates into CASSLRPSGASSYEQYF.

V usage is TRBV10-3 and J usage is TRBJ1-3, with TRBD1 matching over 9 bases. Germline CDR1 and CDR2: ENHRY and SYGVKD. Germline trimming cut 8 bases from V and 0 bases from J; bases unmatched to any gene: 2. This CDR3 spans 14 amino acids. CDR3 nucleotide sequence: TGTGCCATCCGACAGGGGGGCTCTGGAAACACCATATATTTT. Amino acids: CAIRQGGSGNTIYF.